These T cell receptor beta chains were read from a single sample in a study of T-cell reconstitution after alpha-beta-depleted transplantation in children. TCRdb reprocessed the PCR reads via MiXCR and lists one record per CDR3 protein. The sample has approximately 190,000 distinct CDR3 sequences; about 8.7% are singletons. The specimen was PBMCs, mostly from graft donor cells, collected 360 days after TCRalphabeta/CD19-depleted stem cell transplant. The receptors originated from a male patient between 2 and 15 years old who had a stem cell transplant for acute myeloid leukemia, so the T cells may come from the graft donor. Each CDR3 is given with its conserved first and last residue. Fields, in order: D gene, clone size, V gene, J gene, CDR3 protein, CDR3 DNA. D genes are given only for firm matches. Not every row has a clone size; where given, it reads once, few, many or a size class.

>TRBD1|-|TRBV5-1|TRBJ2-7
CASSLSRWSGQGKSYEQYF
TGCGCCAGCAGCTTGAGTCGGTGGTCTGGACAGGGGAAAAGTTACGAGCAGTACTTC
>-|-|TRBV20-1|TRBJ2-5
CIPRGGAETQYF
TGCATCCCGAGGGGGGGAGCAGAGACCCAGTACTTC
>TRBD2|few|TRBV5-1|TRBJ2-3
CASSLDGLGTDTQYF
TGCGCCAGCAGCTTGGATGGACTAGGCACAGATACGCAGTATTTT
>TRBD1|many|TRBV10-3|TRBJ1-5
CATQRERRTGGLGQPQHF
TGTGCCACCCAGCGAGAGAGGAGGACAGGGGGCCTAGGTCAGCCCCAGCATTTT
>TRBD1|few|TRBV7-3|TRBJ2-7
CASSSGQGGSYEQYF
TGTGCCAGCAGCTCCGGACAGGGCGGCTCCTACGAGCAGTACTTC
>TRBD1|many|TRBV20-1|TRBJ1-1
CSAEGQLNTEAFF
TGCAGTGCAGAGGGACAGTTGAACACTGAAGCTTTCTTT
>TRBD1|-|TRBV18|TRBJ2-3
CASSTYRGATDTQYF
TGTGCCAGCTCAACTTACAGGGGGGCCACAGATACGCAGTATTTT
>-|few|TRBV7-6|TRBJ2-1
CASSWGRYNEQFF
TGTGCCAGCAGCTGGGGACGGTACAATGAGCAGTTCTTC
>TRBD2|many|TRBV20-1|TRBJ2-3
CSAPRTSGGYNLGTDTQYF
TGCAGTGCTCCCCGGACTAGCGGGGGATACAACCTAGGCACAGATACGCAGTATTTT
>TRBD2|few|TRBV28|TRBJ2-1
CASSLAASGPHEQFF
TGTGCCAGCAGTTTAGCGGCTAGCGGACCCCATGAGCAGTTCTTC
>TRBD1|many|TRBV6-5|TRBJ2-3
CASSYSMLRGDTQYF
TGTGCCAGCAGTTACTCAATGCTCAGGGGGGATACGCAGTATTTT
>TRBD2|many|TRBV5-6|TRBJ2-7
CASSMPAGLVYEQYF
TGTGCCAGCAGCATGCCAGCGGGGCTGGTCTACGAGCAGTACTTC
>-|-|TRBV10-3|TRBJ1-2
CAIAQEGGPYYGYTF
TGTGCCATAGCCCAGGAAGGCGGGCCCTACTATGGCTACACCTTC
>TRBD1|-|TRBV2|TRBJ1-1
CASSEARQGTAEAFF
TGTGCCAGCAGTGAAGCGAGACAGGGGACCGCTGAAGCTTTCTTT
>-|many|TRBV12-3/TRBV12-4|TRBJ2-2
CASSFGGQVTGELFF
TGTGCCAGCAGTTTTGGGGGGCAGGTCACCGGGGAGCTGTTTTTT
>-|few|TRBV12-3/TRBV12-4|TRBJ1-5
CASSLRLSPQHF
TGTGCCAGCAGTTTAAGATTGAGCCCTCAGCATTTT
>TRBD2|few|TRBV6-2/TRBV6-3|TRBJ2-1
CASSYAVGGILAVRSYNEQFF
TGTGCCAGCAGTTACGCGGTGGGGGGGATCTTGGCAGTCAGATCCTACAATGAGCAGTTCTTC
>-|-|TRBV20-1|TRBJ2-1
CSAFRKRNNEQFF
TGCAGTGCTTTCCGAAAGAGAAACAATGAGCAGTTCTTC
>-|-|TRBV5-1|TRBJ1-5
CASSVGIFGSNQPQHF
TGCGCCAGCAGCGTGGGAATTTTCGGTAGCAATCAGCCCCAGCATTTT
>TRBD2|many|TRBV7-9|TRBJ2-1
CASSKGLVGNEQFF
TGTGCCAGCAGCAAGGGACTAGTCGGCAATGAGCAGTTCTTC
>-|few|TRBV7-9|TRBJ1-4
CASSLSGAGNEKLFF
TGTGCCAGCAGCTTATCGGGTGCCGGTAATGAAAAACTGTTTTTT
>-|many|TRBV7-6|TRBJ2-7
CASSLQGAGGFYEQYF
TGTGCCAGCAGCCTCCAGGGGGCGGGAGGCTTCTACGAGCAGTACTTC
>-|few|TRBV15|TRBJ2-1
CATSRDRGTLPYNEQFF
TGTGCCACCAGCAGAGATCGAGGAACCCTCCCCTACAATGAGCAGTTCTTC
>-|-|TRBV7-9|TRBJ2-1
CASSTGVDEQFF
TGTGCCAGCTCGACTGGGGTCGATGAGCAGTTCTTC
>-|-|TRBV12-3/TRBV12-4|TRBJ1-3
CASSYPGNTIYF
TGTGCCAGCAGTTATCCGGGAAACACCATATATTTT
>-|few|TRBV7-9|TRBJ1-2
CASSSGAWGYTF
TGTGCCAGCAGTAGCGGGGCTTGGGGCTACACCTTC
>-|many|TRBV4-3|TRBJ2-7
CASSQDRFSYEQYF
TGCGCCAGCAGCCAAGACAGGTTCTCCTACGAGCAGTACTTC
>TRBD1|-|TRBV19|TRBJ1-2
CASSKDRGSNYGYTF
TGTGCCAGTAGTAAGGACAGGGGATCTAACTATGGCTACACCTTC
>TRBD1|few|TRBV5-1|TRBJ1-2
CASSPGDSKIWIAYGYTF
TGCGCCAGCAGCCCTGGGGACAGCAAAATTTGGATTGCCTATGGCTACACCTTC
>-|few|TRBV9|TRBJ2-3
CASSVMGPDTQYF
TGTGCCAGCAGCGTAATGGGGCCAGATACGCAGTATTTT
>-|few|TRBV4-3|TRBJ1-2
CASSQDGLNPNDGYTF
TGCGCCAGCAGCCAAGATGGGCTCAATCCAAACGATGGCTACACCTTC
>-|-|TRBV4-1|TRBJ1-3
CASSHWNRSGNTIYF
TGCGCCAGCAGCCATTGGAACCGCTCTGGAAACACCATATATTTT
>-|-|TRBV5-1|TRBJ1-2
CASSWGPGSYGYTF
TGCGCCAGCAGCTGGGGCCCAGGGTCCTATGGCTACACCTTC
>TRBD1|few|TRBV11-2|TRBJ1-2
CASSFEDGGQLINYGYTF
TGTGCCAGCAGTTTTGAAGACGGGGGACAGCTGATTAACTATGGCTACACCTTC
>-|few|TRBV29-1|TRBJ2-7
CSVGRETDEQYF
TGCAGCGTTGGCAGGGAAACGGACGAGCAGTACTTC
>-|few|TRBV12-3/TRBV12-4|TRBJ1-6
CASSPQFPALSPLHF
TGTGCCAGCAGCCCGCAGTTCCCCGCCCTTTCACCCCTCCACTTT
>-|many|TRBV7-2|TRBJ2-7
CASSLAVHSEQYF
TGTGCCAGCAGCTTGGCTGTGCACAGCGAGCAGTACTTC
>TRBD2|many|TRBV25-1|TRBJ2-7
CASGSGSSYEQYF
TGTGCCAGCGGGAGCGGGAGCAGTTACGAGCAGTACTTC
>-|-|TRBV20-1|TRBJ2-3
CSAARQPMSADTQYF
TGCAGTGCGGCCCGACAGCCCATGAGCGCAGATACGCAGTATTTT
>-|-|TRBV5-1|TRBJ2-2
CASSLGHSLRLTGELFF
TGCGCCAGCAGCTTGGGCCATTCCCTGCGTCTTACCGGGGAGCTGTTTTTT
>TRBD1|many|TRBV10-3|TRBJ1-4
CAISEAEGGGEKLFF
TGTGCCATCAGTGAGGCCGAAGGGGGCGGTGAAAAACTGTTTTTT
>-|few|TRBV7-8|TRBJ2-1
CASSLIAATYNEQFF
TGTGCCAGCAGCTTAATCGCCGCGACCTACAATGAGCAGTTCTTC
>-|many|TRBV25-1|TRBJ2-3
CASSEGASTDTQYF
TGTGCCAGCAGTGAAGGGGCGTCCACAGATACGCAGTATTTT
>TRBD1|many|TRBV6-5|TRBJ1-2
CASSYSTGRELYGYTF
TGTGCCAGCAGTTACTCGACAGGGAGAGAACTCTATGGCTACACCTTC
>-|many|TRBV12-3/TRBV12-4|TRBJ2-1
CASSLNGAASYNEQFF
TGTGCCAGCAGTTTAAATGGGGCCGCCTCCTACAATGAGCAGTTCTTC
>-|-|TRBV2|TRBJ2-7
CASSAPWGSYEQYF
TGTGCCAGCAGTGCGCCGTGGGGGTCCTACGAGCAGTACTTC
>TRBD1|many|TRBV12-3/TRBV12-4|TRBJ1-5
CASSFDRAYQPQHF
TGTGCCAGCAGTTTCGACAGGGCGTATCAGCCCCAGCATTTT
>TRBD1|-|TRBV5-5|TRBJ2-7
CASSLGTETSYEQYF
TGTGCCAGCAGCTTAGGGACAGAGACTTCCTACGAGCAGTACTTC
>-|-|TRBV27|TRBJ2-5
CASQRQAGETQYF
TGTGCCAGCCAGAGACAGGCCGGGGAGACCCAGTACTTC
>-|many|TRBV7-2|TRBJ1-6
CATQKAYSPLHF
TGTGCCACCCAAAAGGCTTATTCACCCCTCCACTTT
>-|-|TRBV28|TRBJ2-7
CASSPTHSYEQYF
TGTGCCAGCAGTCCGACACATTCCTACGAGCAGTACTTC
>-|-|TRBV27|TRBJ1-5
CASSLLGGGNNQPQHF
TGTGCCAGCAGTTTATTAGGAGGAGGGAACAATCAGCCCCAGCATTTT
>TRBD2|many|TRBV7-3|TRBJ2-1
CASSLGLAGVREQFF
TGTGCCAGCAGCTTAGGGCTAGCGGGAGTACGTGAGCAGTTCTTC
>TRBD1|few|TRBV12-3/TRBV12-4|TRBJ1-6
CASSIGTDSPLHF
TGTGCCAGCAGTATAGGGACAGACTCTCCCCTCCACTTT
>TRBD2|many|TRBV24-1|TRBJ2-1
CATSDLLGGDEQFF
TGTGCCACCAGTGATTTGTTGGGGGGGGATGAGCAGTTCTTC
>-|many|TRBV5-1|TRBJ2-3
CASGSEDTQYF
TGCGCCAGCGGGTCCGAAGATACGCAGTATTTT
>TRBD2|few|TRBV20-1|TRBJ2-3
CSARETGGSTDTQYF
TGCAGTGCTAGAGAGACGGGAGGCAGCACAGATACGCAGTATTTT
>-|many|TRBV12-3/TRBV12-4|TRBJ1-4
CASSVSQQTLSRSEKLFF
TGTGCCAGCAGTGTGAGCCAGCAGACACTTAGTAGGTCTGAAAAACTGTTTTTT
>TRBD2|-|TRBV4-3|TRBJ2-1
CASSRKSGRDYNEQFF
TGCGCCAGCAGCCGAAAAAGCGGGAGGGACTACAATGAGCAGTTCTTC
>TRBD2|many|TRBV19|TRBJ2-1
CASSKASGTAYNEQFF
TGTGCCAGTAGTAAGGCTAGCGGGACGGCTTACAATGAGCAGTTCTTC